Shown below are 29 T cell receptor beta chains from a single sample sequenced in a study of molecular identifiers for immune sequencing clone quantification. TCRdb re-called the PCR reads with MiXCR, one entry per CDR3 protein. The sample has approximately 680,000 distinct CDR3 sequences; about 25% are singletons. Material: naive CD8+ T cells from blood, with Jurkat cell RNA spiked in. Indicated subset: FACS-sorted CD8+CD4-CCR7+CD45RA+ naive T cells. The origin of the receptors is a human donor in good health. Some libraries in this study had Jurkat cell RNA spiked in.

This rearrangement joins TRBV28 to TRBJ2-3; 12 nucleotides line up with TRBD2. The V segment lost 8 bases and the J segment 2 bases; nucleotides outside the gene matches: 26. The CDR3 sequence is 22 residues long. CDR1 and CDR2 (germline): MDHEN, SYDVKM. CDR3 coding DNA: TGTGCCAGCGGCCAGAGGGTCTTAGGACTAGCGGGATCCCAGATCGTCACAGATACGCAGTATTTT. Protein product: CASGQRVLGLAGSQIVTDTQYF.

This clonotype showed up many times. The chain couples TRBV29-1 to TRBJ1-4; D is perhaps TRBD1 (5 bases). The CDR3 length is 15 residues. Germline V gene lookup returns CDR1 SQVTM and CDR2 ANQGSEA. Trimming pared 4 bases from V and 4 bases from J, leaving 16 bases between. CDR3 nucleotides: TGCAGCGTTGTTGGTGGGGCGGACGATAATGAAAAACTGTTTTTT. Amino acids: CSVVGGADDNEKLFF.

In DNA form, the CDR3 reads TGCGCCAGCAGCTTGGCCACAAAGCTCTCCTACAATGAGCAGTTCTTC. This encodes CASSLATKLSYNEQFF. The chain recombines TRBV5-1 with TRBJ2-1; no clear D. V was shortened by 0 bases and J by 0 bases, with 10 bases between the two germline ends. The V gene's germline CDR1 is SGHRS and CDR2 YFSETQ. The CDR3 runs to 16 residues. Together with reference TRBV5-1 and TRBJ2-1, the CDR3 gives the full variable domain: KAGVTQTPRYLIKTRGQQVTLSCSPISGHRSVSWYQQTPGQGLQFLFEYFSETQRNKGNFPGRFSGRQFSNSRSEMNVSTLELGDSALYLCASSLATKLSYNEQFFGPGTRLTVL.

This clonotype was counted a few times. The J gene is TRBJ1-5, the V gene TRBV6-2 or TRBV6-3, with D possibly being TRBD1 (6 bases). The CDR3 totals 20 residues. CDR1 is MNHEY, CDR2 SVGEGT, per germline. The V end was cut by 0 bases, the J end by 5 bases, with 26 bases between. DNA of the CDR3: TGTGCCAGCAGTTACTCGACTGCACAGGGTCTCGAAAAACTATATCAGCCCCAGCATTTT. Its protein is CASSYSTAQGLEKLYQPQHF.

V and J are TRBV12-3 or TRBV12-4 and TRBJ2-3; possible D gene TRBD2, 6 bases. The CDR3 consists of 18 residues. The V gene lost 6 bases and the J gene lost 4 bases, with 26 bases spanning the gap. CDR3 DNA sequence: TGTGCCAGCAGCCCGGGCTACGGGGACTCCAGTTTAGCAGATACGCAGTATTTT. Its protein product is CASSPGYGDSSLADTQYF.

This clonotype was recorded at least ten times. CDR3 protein: CASSATGGADTQYF. DNA of the CDR3: TGTGCCAGCAGTGCCACAGGGGGGGCAGATACGCAGTATTTT. The chain joins TRBV28 to TRBJ2-3; TRBD1 is a possible D gene (8 bases). From germline, CDR1 is MDHEN and CDR2 SYDVKM. V lost 5 bases and J lost 4, with 13 bases in between. The CDR3 is made up of 14 amino acids. The full variable domain, rest sourced from reference TRBV28 and TRBJ2-3, is DVKVTQSSRYLVKRTGEKVFLECVQDMDHENMFWYRQDPGLGLRLIYFSYDVKMKEKGDIPEGYSVSREKKERFSLILESASTNQTSMYLCASSATGGADTQYFGPGTRLTVL.

This clonotype was observed many times. The V call is TRBV25-1, the J call TRBJ2-7; D is unclear. Germline lookup yields CDR1 MGHDK and CDR2 SYGVNS. This CDR3 has 11 amino acids. V was clipped by 3 bases and J by 2 bases, with 2 bases between them. CDR3 loop: CASSDAYEQYF. CDR3 in DNA: TGTGCCAGCAGTGATGCCTACGAGCAGTACTTC.

This clonotype was observed many times. V and J are TRBV7-2 and TRBJ2-3; 12 nucleotides agree with TRBD2. Germline V CDR1 and CDR2: SGHTA, FQGNSA. V was clipped by 7 bases and J by 0 bases; unmatched bases: 11. The CDR3 covers 18 residues. CDR3 residues: CASKGPSGGAASTDTQYF. Here the CDR3 DNA reads TGTGCCAGCAAAGGCCCTAGCGGGGGGGCCGCCAGCACAGATACGCAGTATTTT.

This clonotype came up a few times. This rearrangement joins TRBV5-4 to TRBJ2-4, with 10 bases fitting TRBD2. The CDR3 consists of 14 residues. J lost 13 bases, V lost 0 bases, and 7 bases had no gene match. Germline V gene data show CDR1 as SGHNT and CDR2 as YYREEE (reference sequence). CDR3 loop: CASSLDLAGANQYF. The CDR3 DNA reads as TGTGCCAGCAGCTTGGACCTAGCGGGGGCCAACCAGTACTTC. The whole variable domain, filled in from reference TRBV5-4 and TRBJ2-4, reads ETGVTQSPTHLIKTRGQQVTLRCSSQSGHNTVSWYQQALGQGPQFIFQYYREEENGRGNFPPRFSGLQFPNYSSELNVNALELDDSALYLCASSLDLAGANQYFGAGTRLSVL.

This clonotype has a count of ten or more. J is TRBJ2-1 and V is TRBV7-3, with D uncertain. Trimming stripped 3 bases from V and 8 bases from J, with 14 bases between. The CDR3 totals 14 residues. Germline CDR1 reads SGHTA; CDR2 reads FQGTGA. The CDR3 loop is CASSLGLGGHEQFF. The DNA for the CDR3 is TGTGCCAGCAGCTTGGGTCTTGGCGGTCATGAGCAGTTCTTC.

This clonotype has a handful of counts. V usage is TRBV4-2 and J usage is TRBJ1-2, with D unclear. V lost 0 bases and J 2 bases, leaving 13 bases between the germline ends. This CDR3 contains 16 residues. CDR1 is LGHNA and CDR2 is YNFKEQ in the germline V gene. The CDR3 is CASSQDFSESNYGYTF. Here the CDR3 DNA reads TGTGCCAGCAGCCAAGATTTTTCAGAATCGAACTATGGCTACACCTTC.

This clonotype has ten or more counts. The J gene is TRBJ1-2, the V gene TRBV12-3 or TRBV12-4, with D unresolved. The CDR3 is 12 amino acids. Trimming left V 5 bases short and J 1 base short, with 5 bases between. CDR3 residues: CASSGDNYGYTF. The CDR3 bases are TGTGCCAGCAGTGGGGATAACTATGGCTACACCTTC.

This clonotype has more than one count but fewer than ten. The genes are TRBV7-9 and TRBJ2-7, with 10 bases fitting TRBD1. CDR1 and CDR2 (germline): SEHNR, FQNEAQ (reference sequence). J lost 2 bases, V lost 5 bases, and 9 bases had no gene match. The CDR3 totals 16 residues. CDR3 coding DNA: TGTGCCAGCAGCACGACAGGGGGCGCAATCCCCTACGAGCAGTACTTC. Translating it yields CASSTTGGAIPYEQYF.

At least ten counts were recorded for this clonotype. The chain joins TRBV29-1 to TRBJ2-3; D is possibly TRBD1 (6 bases). The CDR3 totals 14 residues. CDR1 is SQVTM and CDR2 is ANQGSEA in the germline V gene. The V end was cut by 4 bases, the J end by 0 bases, with 11 bases between. CDR3 in amino acids: CSVVGGTSTDTQYF. The CDR3 nucleotides read TGCAGCGTTGTAGGGGGAACTAGCACAGATACGCAGTATTTT.

This clonotype was seen ten or more times. V and J are TRBV11-2 and TRBJ2-7; tentatively, D is TRBD2 (5 bases). Trimming took off 0 bases at V and 1 base at J, with 16 bases between the two ends. The CDR3 sequence is 17 residues long. Per the germline V gene, CDR1 is SGHAT and CDR2 is FQNNGV. The CDR3 bases are TGTGCCAGCAGCTTAGAAGGTGCGGGTCTCGGGTCCTACGAGCAGTACTTC. It encodes CASSLEGAGLGSYEQYF.

This clonotype was observed a few times. The chain couples TRBV7-6 to TRBJ1-1; D may be TRBD1 (5 bases). Per germline, CDR1 SGHVS and CDR2 FNYEAQ. Trimming took off 1 base at V and 5 bases at J, with 8 bases between the two ends. The CDR3 is made up of 13 amino acids. The chain's CDR3 is CASSLGTRTEAFF. In DNA form, the CDR3 reads TGTGCCAGCAGCTTAGGGACAAGAACTGAAGCTTTCTTT. Combining the CDR3 with reference TRBV7-6 and TRBJ1-1 gives the whole variable domain GAGVSQSPRYKVTKRGQDVALRCDPISGHVSLYWYRQALGQGPEFLTYFNYEAQQDKSGLPNDRFSAERPEGSISTLTIQRTEQRDSAMYRCASSLGTRTEAFFGQGTRLTVV.

This clonotype was detected only a few times. The rearrangement links TRBV10-3 to TRBJ1-5; D might be TRBD1 (5 bases). CDR3 length: 14 amino acids. Trimming removed 10 bases from V and 2 bases from J, with 15 bases in between. CDR1 is ENHRY and CDR2 is SYGVKD in the germline V gene. The CDR3 DNA is TGTGCCACCACTCCCGGGGGGGGCAATCAGCCCCAGCATTTT. Translation: CATTPGGGNQPQHF.

This clonotype was picked up many times. The chain joins TRBV2 to TRBJ2-2; D is possibly TRBD2 (5 bases). CDR3 length: 15 residues. In germline, CDR1 is SNHLY, CDR2 FYNNEI. V was clipped by 4 bases and J by 1 base, with 10 bases between them. The CDR3: CASSVWEKNTGELFF. In nucleotides, the CDR3 is TGTGCCAGCAGTGTTTGGGAGAAGAACACCGGGGAGCTGTTTTTT.

Remarks on this clonotype: One base away lies a much larger clone, so this may be a sequencing read error. V is TRBV27 and J is TRBJ2-2; 8 bases align to TRBD1. This CDR3 comprises 16 residues. V lost 5 bases and J lost 4; bases outside the gene matches: 9. The V gene's germline CDR1 is MNHEY and CDR2 SMNVEV (reference sequence). The CDR3: CASSPQDRASTGELFF. The DNA of the CDR3 is TGTGCCAGCAGTCCGCAGGACAGGGCGAGCACCGGGGAGCTGTTTTTT.

This clonotype was counted at least ten times. V usage is TRBV7-9 and J usage is TRBJ2-3, with D perhaps TRBD1 or TRBD2 (5 bases each). Germline CDR1 SEHNR, CDR2 FQNEAQ (reference sequence). With 5 bases removed from V and 4 bases from J, the gap between germline ends came to 19 bases. CDR3 size: 16 residues. The CDR3 DNA follows: TGTGCCAGCAGCACCCACGGGGCTACATCGGCAGATACGCAGTATTTT. Protein sequence: CASSTHGATSADTQYF.

Notes on this clonotype: One base away lies a much larger clone, so this may be a sequencing read error. Given the absence of the conserved phenylalanine or tryptophan at the CDR3 end, a read error is likely. The V gene is TRBV12-3 or TRBV12-4, the J gene TRBJ1-1, with D tentatively TRBD1 (5 bases). CDR3 length equals 14 residues. Trimming stripped 7 bases from V and 4 bases from J, with 16 bases between. The CDR3 region has the DNA TGTGCCAGCACCCCAGCGCCCGGGGGCACTGAAGCTTTCCTT. This translates into CASTPAPGGTEAFL.

The J gene is TRBJ2-7, the V gene TRBV20-1; D uncertain. The CDR3 runs 15 residues. Germline lookup yields CDR1 DFQATT and CDR2 SNEGSKA (reference sequence). The V end lost 3 bases, the J end lost 2 bases, and 17 bases lay between the germline ends. CDR3 nucleotides: TGCAGTGCTAGTCACCCATCGCTGCCAACCTACGAGCAGTACTTC. Translation: CSASHPSLPTYEQYF.

The sample holds many counts of this clonotype. The chain is built from TRBV5-1 and TRBJ2-7; tentative D call: TRBD1 (6 bases). Germline V lookup: CDR1 SGHRS, CDR2 YFSETQ. V shed 6 bases and J shed 2 bases, with 15 bases lying between them. This CDR3 contains 14 residues. Here the CDR3 reads CASTPGTTTYEQYF. In DNA form, the CDR3 reads TGCGCCAGCACCCCGGGGACAACTACCTACGAGCAGTACTTC.

This clonotype has ten or more counts. V usage is TRBV7-9 and J usage is TRBJ2-3; weak D call: TRBD2 (5 bases). Trimming left V 0 bases short and J 4 bases short, with 8 bases between. Germline CDR1 SEHNR, CDR2 FQNEAQ (reference sequence). The CDR3 loop spans 14 amino acids. CDR3 nucleotides: TGTGCCAGCAGCTTAGCCGTACTAGCAGATACGCAGTATTTT. Protein: CASSLAVLADTQYF. Supplemented by reference TRBV7-9 and TRBJ2-3, the full variable domain reads DTGVSQNPRHKITKRGQNVTFRCDPISEHNRLYWYRQTLGQGPEFLTYFQNEAQLEKSRLLSDRFSAERPKGSFSTLEIQRTEQGDSAMYLCASSLAVLADTQYFGPGTRLTVL.

This clonotype was counted many times. The chain joins TRBV20-1 to TRBJ1-1, with 7 bases matching TRBD1. The germline CDR1 and CDR2 sequences are DFQATT and SNEGSKA (reference sequence). This CDR3 has 12 residues. Germline trimming cut 6 bases from V and 4 bases from J; bases unmatched to any gene: 5. CDR3 nucleotide sequence: TGCAGTGCCAGGGGGGTTACCACTGAAGCTTTCTTT. This codes for CSARGVTTEAFF.

This clonotype occurred a few times. The chain uses TRBV4-1 and TRBJ1-4; tentative D call: TRBD1 (6 bases). Trimming took off 1 base at V and 6 bases at J, with 12 bases between the two ends. Germline lookup yields CDR1 MGHRA and CDR2 YSYEKL. This CDR3 is built from 15 residues. This CDR3 is CASSQAMGAYEKLFF. CDR3 nucleotides: TGCGCCAGCAGCCAAGCAATGGGGGCCTATGAAAAACTGTTTTTT.

This clonotype was detected ten times or more. This chain connects TRBV5-1 to TRBJ2-7, with 7 bases identical to TRBD1. Germline V gene sequence: CDR1 SGHRS, CDR2 YFSETQ. The CDR3 contains 15 residues. V lost 0 bases, J lost 5 bases, and 8 bases stayed unmatched. The CDR3 here is CASSLVADRLDEQYF. DNA for the CDR3: TGCGCCAGCAGCTTGGTGGCGGACAGGCTCGACGAGCAGTACTTC.

The chain joins TRBV4-2 to TRBJ2-2; D perhaps matches TRBD1 (6 bases). This CDR3 has 18 residues. V lost 0 bases to trimming and J lost 0 bases, with 14 bases between them. Germline-derived CDR1 and CDR2 are LGHNA and YNFKEQ. The CDR3 reads CASSQDRWTVSNTGELFF. In DNA form, the CDR3 reads TGTGCCAGCAGCCAAGATCGATGGACAGTCTCGAACACCGGGGAGCTGTTTTTT.

This clonotype turned up a few times. The chain uses TRBV4-1 and TRBJ2-1; possibly TRBD1 or TRBD2 for D (5 bases each). The length of the CDR3 is 15 residues. V was trimmed by 0 bases and J by 9 bases, leaving 15 bases between them. CDR1 and CDR2 (germline): MGHRA, YSYEKL. In DNA form, the CDR3 reads TGCGCCAGCAGCCAAGACTATGGGGGTAACGGTGAGCAGTTCTTC. Protein sequence: CASSQDYGGNGEQFF.